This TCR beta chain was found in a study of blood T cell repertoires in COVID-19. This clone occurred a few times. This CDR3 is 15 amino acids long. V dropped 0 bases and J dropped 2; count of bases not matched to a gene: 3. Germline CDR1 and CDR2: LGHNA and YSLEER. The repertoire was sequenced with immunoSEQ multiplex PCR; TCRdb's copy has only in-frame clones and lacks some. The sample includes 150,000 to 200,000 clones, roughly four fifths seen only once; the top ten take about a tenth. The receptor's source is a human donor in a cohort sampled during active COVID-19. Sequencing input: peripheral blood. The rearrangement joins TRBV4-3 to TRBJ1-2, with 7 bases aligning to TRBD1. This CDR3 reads CASSQERTGNYGYTF. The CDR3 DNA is TGCGCCAGCAGCCAAGAAAGGACAGGAAACTATGGCTACACCTTC.